This T cell receptor (beta chain) was recorded in a study of blood T cell repertoires in COVID-19 (dated by TCRdb to between 2020 and 2021). Notes on the research overall: The collaborator samples originated in the United States, Italy and Spain and spanned the acute and convalescent phases of COVID-19. The prospective study material was composed of cDNA or gDNA derived from T cells, B-cell-depleted T cells, or PBMCs. The dataset comprised deeply sampled blood TCRbeta repertoires from subjects exposed to, actively infected with, or recovered from COVID-19. The repertoires were released in a freely available public database intended as a resource for research on the immune response to SARS-CoV-2. Samples were obtained from the ongoing ImmuneRACE study (first 160 participants) and from 1,254 subjects provided by 6 global collaborators. Sample metadata almost always included a de-identified subject ID, COVID-19 status, age in years and sex. Where available, HLA class I and class II types were taken from metadata supplied by the sample provider and were not determined by assay-based typing.

The collaborating institutions used their own protocols to collect whole blood in K2EDTA tubes. For TCRbeta analysis, collaborators shipped samples as frozen whole blood, isolated PBMCs, or DNA extracted from either of those sample types. Concerning this clone itself: The target of this receptor is not known. The record has no base qualities; no much larger clone is one base away.

TCRbeta CDR3 regions were amplified from genomic DNA using the immunoSEQ Assay, a bias-controlled multiplex PCR. Per the authors' processing: Within the assay, amplification of reference gene primers was used to estimate how many nucleated cells each sample contained. To quantify the absolute abundance of each unique TCRbeta CDR3 rearrangement, sequence reads were collapsed and filtered. For each sample, productive Simpson clonality was calculated as the square root of Simpson's diversity index over productive rearrangements. TCRdb carries this immuneACCESS record with in-frame sequences only. Its versions omit some clonotypes, under half of them owing to an unresolved V gene in the studies checked, with the rest unexplained. D and trimming come from the DNA, and the V and J calls and clone size come from that table. A total of 220,000 or so clones appear in this sample, less than 90% of them only once. Just under 20% of the sample is held by the ten biggest clonotypes.

Germline trimming amounts to 5 bases on V and 8 bases on J, with 9 as the count of junction bases outside the gene matches. CDR1 and CDR2, looked up from the germline V gene, are SQVTM and ANQGSEA. Spanning cysteine to phenylalanine, the CDR3 consists of 15 amino acids. Kept here is only the CDR3 DNA, which spans 45 bases and is read in frame from base 1. Overall study outcomes, separate from this receptor: How much clinical and demographic metadata was included differed by source and by participant, and the metadata was provided uncurated.

The chain uses TRBV29-1 and TRBJ2-1, and 13 junctional nucleotides match TRBD2. The source is a man aged 25-40 years with active or convalescent COVID-19. What was sequenced was peripheral blood. The CDR3 amino acid sequence is: CSVSLGLAGMYEQFF. The DNA is as follows: TGCAGCGTTTCCCTGGGACTAGCGGGAATGTATGAGCAGTTCTTC.